A selection of T cell receptor beta chains follows, all from one sample in a study of T-cell reconstitution after alpha-beta-depleted transplantation in children. In TCRdb, the PCR reads were re-called with MiXCR into one record per CDR3 protein. Of about 410,000 distinct CDR3 sequences in the sample, about a fifth were seen once. The sequencing used PBMCs from the stem cell graft donor, collected from the stem cell graft. These receptor sequences come from a human donor who donated a stem cell graft to a child with acute myeloid leukemia. Each CDR3 is given with its conserved first and last residue. A D gene is named only where the DNA matches it firmly. Clone size, where shown, is once, few, many, or a class for clones that have expanded.

d_call	clone_size	v_call	j_call	cdr3_aa	cdr3_nt
-	-	TRBV25-1	TRBJ2-7	CASSESRDNHYEQYF	TGTGCCAGCAGTGAATCTAGGGACAATCACTACGAGCAGTACTTC
-	few	TRBV12-3/TRBV12-4	TRBJ2-3	CASSLRLASTDTQYF	TGTGCCAGCAGTTTACGGCTAGCTAGTACAGATACGCAGTATTTT
-	many	TRBV20-1	TRBJ2-3	CSGSIGDTQYF	TGCAGTGGTAGCATCGGAGATACGCAGTATTTT
TRBD1	few	TRBV6-6	TRBJ1-1	CASRRQGSTEAFF	TGTGCCAGCAGAAGACAGGGGAGCACTGAAGCTTTCTTT
TRBD2	-	TRBV29-1	TRBJ2-7	CSVAGGTVAYEQYF	TGCAGCGTTGCCGGGGGGACCGTTGCCTACGAGCAGTACTTC
-	-	TRBV10-3	TRBJ2-1	CAISEREMGNEQFF	TGTGCCATCAGTGAGAGAGAGATGGGTAATGAGCAGTTCTTC
-	few	TRBV18	TRBJ1-3	CASSPKGTGGNTIYF	TGTGCCAGCTCACCAAAGGGAACAGGAGGAAACACCATATATTTT
TRBD1	many	TRBV5-1	TRBJ2-7	CASSWQGDEQYF	TGCGCCAGCAGCTGGCAGGGGGACGAGCAGTACTTC
-	few	TRBV7-2	TRBJ2-6	CATYSGANVLTF	TGTGCCACCTACTCTGGGGCCAACGTCCTGACTTTC
TRBD2	few	TRBV7-2	TRBJ2-7	CASSPSLAGGSYEQYF	TGTGCCAGCAGCCCATCACTAGCGGGAGGGTCCTACGAGCAGTACTTC
-	-	TRBV7-2	TRBJ2-2	CASSLTTGGTGELFF	TGTGCCAGCAGCTTGACGACAGGAGGCACCGGGGAGCTGTTTTTT
TRBD2	few	TRBV20-1	TRBJ2-7	CSASREGSDVYEQYF	TGCAGTGCCAGCCGGGAGGGATCAGACGTCTACGAGCAGTACTTC
TRBD2	-	TRBV7-2	TRBJ2-7	CASSLNGGTSSYEQYF	TGTGCCAGCAGCTTAAACGGGGGGACTAGCTCCTACGAGCAGTACTTC
-	few	TRBV14	TRBJ2-1	CASSQRADPYNEQFF	TGTGCCAGCAGCCAGCGAGCGGACCCTTACAATGAGCAGTTCTTC
-	many	TRBV18	TRBJ2-5	CASSPWGETQYF	TGTGCCAGCTCGCCTTGGGGGGAGACCCAGTACTTC
-	-	TRBV10-2	TRBJ2-2	CASRLLTGITGELFF	TGCGCCAGCAGACTTCTTACAGGGATCACCGGGGAGCTGTTTTTT
TRBD1	few	TRBV20-1	TRBJ2-1	CSARVGDRVYSEQFF	TGCAGTGCTAGGGTAGGGGACAGGGTATATAGTGAGCAGTTCTTC
TRBD2	few	TRBV7-3	TRBJ2-3	CASSQDPGGTDTQYF	TGTGCCAGCAGCCAAGACCCGGGGGGGACAGATACGCAGTATTTT
-	many	TRBV10-3	TRBJ1-1	CAISEGHATLNTEAFF	TGTGCCATCAGTGAGGGCCATGCCACACTGAACACTGAAGCTTTCTTT
TRBD2	few	TRBV7-9	TRBJ2-3	CASSPPGLANTDTQYF	TGTGCCAGCAGCCCGCCGGGACTAGCGAACACAGATACGCAGTATTTT
-	few	TRBV21-1	TRBJ2-7	CASSKRLAGGLSYEQYF	TGTGCCAGCAGCAAAAGGTTAGCGGGAGGCCTCTCCTACGAGCAGTACTTC
TRBD2	-	TRBV2	TRBJ2-2	CASSEASSGIGGELFF	TGTGCCAGCAGTGAAGCATCTAGCGGGATTGGCGGGGAGCTGTTTTTT
TRBD1	-	TRBV27	TRBJ1-6	CASSFDGQAGYNSPLHF	TGTGCCAGCAGTTTCGATGGACAGGCTGGTTATAATTCACCCCTCCACTTT
-	-	TRBV7-8	TRBJ2-1	CASSYRPNHRGDEQFF	TGTGCCAGCAGCTACCGCCCAAATCACCGGGGCGATGAGCAGTTCTTC
TRBD2	-	TRBV7-6	TRBJ2-7	CASSSRTSGSDEQYF	TGTGCCAGCAGCTCCCGGACTAGCGGGAGCGACGAGCAGTACTTC
-	many	TRBV29-1	TRBJ2-3	CSVAGVIRSTDTQYF	TGCAGCGTTGCGGGAGTCATACGCAGCACAGATACGCAGTATTTT
TRBD1	-	TRBV29-1	TRBJ1-1	CRVHDGTVGTEAFF	TGCAGGGTTCATGACGGGACAGTGGGCACTGAAGCTTTCTTT
-	-	TRBV29-1	TRBJ2-5	CSVYDTKETQYF	TGCAGCGTTTATGACACAAAAGAGACCCAGTACTTC
TRBD1	once	TRBV28	TRBJ2-7	CASSAWTGRGSYEQYF	TGTGCCAGCAGTGCGTGGACAGGGAGAGGTTCCTACGAGCAGTACTTC
-	-	TRBV3-1	TRBJ2-1	CASSPQLERRSYNEQFF	TGTGCCAGCAGCCCCCAGCTTGAGAGACGGTCCTACAATGAGCAGTTCTTC
-	many	TRBV5-1	TRBJ2-1	CASSPGLFRNEQFF	TGCGCCAGCAGCCCGGGACTGTTTCGCAATGAGCAGTTCTTC
-	few	TRBV29-1	TRBJ2-1	CSVEEHGQPRDEQFF	TGCAGCGTTGAAGAACATGGGCAACCAAGGGATGAGCAGTTCTTC
TRBD1	few	TRBV7-2	TRBJ2-5	CASSFPRTGYQETQYF	TGTGCCAGCAGCTTCCCCCGGACAGGCTACCAAGAGACCCAGTACTTC
TRBD1	many	TRBV29-1	TRBJ2-1	CSVRDRGGYNEQFF	TGCAGCGTCCGGGACAGGGGAGGGTACAATGAGCAGTTCTTC
-	few	TRBV12-3/TRBV12-4	TRBJ1-5	CASSLGRDQPQHF	TGTGCCAGCAGTTTAGGCAGGGATCAGCCCCAGCATTTT
-	many	TRBV24-1	TRBJ2-2	CATSIGELFF	TGTGCCACCAGTATTGGGGAGCTGTTTTTT
-	many	TRBV12-3/TRBV12-4	TRBJ1-1	CASSLGIMNTEAFF	TGTGCCAGCAGTTTGGGTATAATGAACACTGAAGCTTTCTTT
-	-	TRBV29-1	TRBJ2-3	CSVETIGTDTQYF	TGCAGCGTTGAGACTATCGGCACAGATACGCAGTATTTT
-	-	TRBV11-3	TRBJ2-1	CASSFITGMGNEQFF	TGTGCCAGCAGCTTCATTACAGGGATGGGAAATGAGCAGTTCTTC
-	few	TRBV29-1	TRBJ2-3	CSVGGVSDTQYF	TGCAGCGTTGGTGGGGTTTCAGATACGCAGTATTTT
TRBD2	-	TRBV6-1	TRBJ2-3	CASSDDGAGVVTDTQYF	TGTGCCAGCAGTGACGACGGGGCGGGAGTTGTGACAGATACGCAGTATTTT
-	-	TRBV7-2	TRBJ1-2	CASSSRSTDFNYGYTF	TGTGCCAGCAGCTCAAGATCGACAGATTTTAACTATGGCTACACCTTC
TRBD1	-	TRBV15	TRBJ1-1	CATKTDRAWNTEAFF	TGTGCCACTAAAACCGACAGGGCCTGGAACACTGAAGCTTTCTTT
-	few	TRBV12-3/TRBV12-4	TRBJ2-7	CASRSGQSFYEQYF	TGTGCCAGCAGATCAGGACAGTCTTTCTACGAGCAGTACTTC
-	-	TRBV4-3	TRBJ2-3	CASSQDVSPRGDTQYF	TGCGCCAGCAGCCAAGATGTCAGTCCGAGGGGAGATACGCAGTATTTT
TRBD2	-	TRBV12-3/TRBV12-4	TRBJ2-5	CASSHGEGGTQYF	TGTGCCAGCAGTCACGGGGAGGGAGGGACCCAGTACTTC
-	many	TRBV12-3/TRBV12-4	TRBJ2-5	CASSLDWGQETQYF	TGTGCCAGCAGTTTGGACTGGGGACAAGAGACCCAGTACTTC
-	-	TRBV29-1	TRBJ1-4	CSVRLPTGGKLFF	TGCAGCGTCCGACTGCCTACGGGGGGAAAACTGTTTTTT
TRBD2	-	TRBV20-1	TRBJ2-7	CSASRSSGVQREQYF	TGCAGTGCTAGTAGGTCTAGCGGAGTCCAGCGCGAGCAGTACTTC
-	-	TRBV20-1	TRBJ2-5	CSAFQETQYF	TGCAGTGCCTTCCAAGAGACCCAGTACTTC